The 18 T cell receptor beta chains presented below share a single source sample, sequenced in a study of cytomegalovirus exposure and HLA in healthy donors. The PCR contained 60 Vbeta and 13 Jbeta primers. Measured with immunoSEQ multiplex PCR; TCRdb has only the in-frame clones, and not every one. The table for this sample gives 140,000 or so clones. Material: PBMCs. These TCRs come from a male donor in good health and CMV-seronegative.

The chain recombines TRBV11-2 with TRBJ1-2; D is unresolved. The CDR3 runs to 13 residues. Germline V gene lookup returns CDR1 SGHAT and CDR2 FQNNGV. V was trimmed by 1 base and J by 5 bases, leaving 8 bases between them. The CDR3 sequence: CASSLVSGYGYTF. DNA for the CDR3: TGTGCCAGCAGCTTAGTGTCGGGTTATGGCTACACCTTC.

The J gene is TRBJ1-2, the V gene TRBV5-1; 8 bases align to TRBD1. The CDR3 runs to 15 residues. Germline V gene sequence: CDR1 SGHRS, CDR2 YFSETQ. Trimming at V came to 1 base and at J to 8 bases, leaving 10 bases not matched to a gene. CDR3 in DNA: TGCGCCAGCAGCTTGTCTACCGGGACAGGCGTAGGCTACACCTTC. Its protein is CASSLSTGTGVGYTF.

The chain links TRBV30 to TRBJ2-3, with 10 nucleotides matching TRBD1. This CDR3 is 13 amino acids long. Germline CDR1 is GTSNPN and CDR2 is SVGIG (reference sequence). CDR3 nucleotide sequence: TGTGCGGGACAGGGGATGAGCACAGATACGCAGTATTTT. Encoded protein: CAGQGMSTDTQYF.

This rearrangement joins TRBV18 to TRBJ1-1; 8 nucleotides agree with TRBD1. CDR3 size: 14 residues. Germline CDR1 is KGHSH and CDR2 is LQKENI. J lost 7 bases, V lost 4 bases, and 8 bases had no gene match. This CDR3 is CASSRDRNLNEAFF. CDR3 nucleotide sequence: TGTGCCAGCTCACGGGACAGGAACTTAAATGAAGCTTTCTTT.

The chain couples TRBV6-5 to TRBJ1-5; 10 bases fit TRBD1. Per the germline V gene, CDR1 is MNHEY and CDR2 is SVGAGI. The V gene end was trimmed by 0 bases and the J gene end by 2 bases; junction bases not matched to a gene: 1. CDR3 length: 16 amino acids. CDR3 coding DNA: TGTGCCAGCAGTTACTCCGGGACAGGGGGCAATCAGCCCCAGCATTTT. Translated: CASSYSGTGGNQPQHF.

The V gene is TRBV30, the J gene TRBJ1-1; 7 bases align to TRBD1. The V gene's germline CDR1 is GTSNPN and CDR2 SVGIG (reference sequence). The CDR3 is 14 amino acids. V lost 4 bases, J lost 7 bases, and 12 bases stayed unmatched. This chain's CDR3 is CAWTPTRDRVEAFF. In DNA, the CDR3 is TGTGCCTGGACTCCCACCCGGGACAGAGTTGAAGCTTTCTTT.

The chain joins TRBV19 to TRBJ2-7; D not certain. The germline V gene has CDR1 LNHDA and CDR2 SQIVND (reference sequence). The CDR3 contains 14 residues. Trimming removed 3 bases at V and 0 bases at J, with 9 bases between. The CDR3 region has the DNA TGTGCCAGTAGTATGAGCTCACTCTCCTACGAGCAGTACTTC. Its translation: CASSMSSLSYEQYF.

J is TRBJ2-7 and V is TRBV9; D may be TRBD1 (6 bases). The CDR3 runs to 14 residues. Trimming left V 0 bases short and J 3 bases short, with 10 bases between. CDR1 SGDLS and CDR2 YYNGEE come from the germline V gene. CDR3 bases: TGTGCCAGCAGCGTAGCATGGACAGACTACGAGCAGTACTTC. Residues: CASSVAWTDYEQYF.

This chain uses TRBV7-9 with TRBJ2-7; 11 bases match TRBD2. The CDR3 loop spans 19 amino acids. With 2 bases clipped from V and 5 bases from J, the junction kept 17 bases outside the gene matches. Germline loops: CDR1 SEHNR, CDR2 FQNEAQ (reference sequence). The CDR3 DNA reads TGTGCCAGCAGCTTACGGGGCGGCTTAGCGGGAGGGAGGAAAAACGAGCAGTACTTC. It codes for CASSLRGGLAGGRKNEQYF.

V is TRBV6-4 and J is TRBJ2-3, with D perhaps TRBD1 (5 bases). Germline V lookup: CDR1 MRHNA, CDR2 SNTAGT. The germline V and J ends were trimmed by 6 bases and 3 bases, with 16 bases remaining between them. The CDR3 spans 15 residues. CDR3 in DNA: TGTGCCAGCAGGGAATCAGGGATTGGTACAGATACGCAGTATTTT. This encodes CASRESGIGTDTQYF.

V usage is TRBV15 and J usage is TRBJ2-1; 9 bases are a match to TRBD1. V trimming: 5 bases; J trimming: 1 base; junction bases outside the gene matches: 9. Germline CDR1 is LNHNV and CDR2 is YYDKDF (reference sequence). The CDR3 is 17 residues long. The CDR3, as DNA: TGTGCCACCAGCGGAACGCCGGGACAGGGTTCCTACAATGAGCAGTTCTTC. This encodes CATSGTPGQGSYNEQFF.

This sequence joins TRBV6-5 and TRBJ1-1; 7 nucleotides line up with TRBD1. This CDR3 has 14 residues. Trimming removed 6 bases from V and 4 bases from J; junction bases left unmatched: 8. The V gene's germline CDR1 is MNHEY and CDR2 SVGAGI. The CDR3 DNA reads TGTGCCAGCAGGACAACAGGGGCTCGCACTGAAGCTTTCTTT. Its translation: CASRTTGARTEAFF.

J is TRBJ1-1 and V is TRBV30, with 8 bases identical to TRBD1. Trimming took 5 bases from V and 2 from J; bases not matched to a gene: 4. The CDR3 is made up of 13 amino acids. Germline V CDR1 and CDR2: GTSNPN, SVGIG (reference sequence). The CDR3 spells CAWDRGVNTEAFF. The CDR3 nucleotides read TGTGCCTGGGACAGGGGAGTAAACACTGAAGCTTTCTTT.

The V gene is TRBV7-3, the J gene TRBJ1-6, with D unclear. The CDR3 spans 13 residues. Per germline, CDR1 SGHTA and CDR2 FQGTGA. V lost 8 bases and J 8 bases, leaving 13 bases between the germline ends. DNA of the CDR3: TGTGCCAGCCAAAGGGAGAGGGATTCACCCCTCCACTTT. Translating gives CASQRERDSPLHF.

The gene calls are TRBV6-6 and TRBJ2-7; TRBD1 aligns across 10 bases. V shed 4 bases, J shed 7 bases, and the junction held 13 bases outside the gene matches. This CDR3 is 16 amino acids long. CDR1 and CDR2 from the germline V gene are MNHNY and SVGAGI (reference sequence). The CDR3 DNA follows: TGTGCCAGCAGTTTCCACCGGGACAGGGGACTGGAGGAGCAGTACTTC. Protein: CASSFHRDRGLEEQYF.

This chain joins TRBV19 and TRBJ2-2; a weak D match, TRBD2 (5 bases). The V end was cut by 4 bases, the J end by 4 bases, with 13 bases between. The germline V gene encodes CDR1 LNHDA and CDR2 SQIVND (reference sequence). The CDR3 runs to 15 residues. The CDR3 here is CASSRGRGGTGELFF. The CDR3 nucleotides read TGTGCCAGTAGTAGGGGTCGGGGTGGCACCGGGGAGCTGTTTTTT.

Regarding this clone: In the same sample, other DNA sequences code for this CDR3. The chain links TRBV6-5 to TRBJ1-5; no reliable D call. The germline CDR1 and CDR2 sequences are MNHEY and SVGAGI. The CDR3 consists of 13 residues. Trimming stripped 3 bases from V and 2 bases from J, with 5 bases between. In nucleotides, the CDR3 is TGTGCCAGCAGTTATCAGGGCAATCAGCCCCAGCATTTT. Translation gives CASSYQGNQPQHF.

The chain is built from TRBV9 and TRBJ2-3; 9 bases map to TRBD2. There are 15 residues in the CDR3. Germline CDR1 reads SGDLS; CDR2 reads YYNGEE. V was clipped by 4 bases and J by 3 bases; unmatched bases: 6. DNA of the CDR3: TGTGCCAGCAGCTTTAGCGGGAGTGGTACAGATACGCAGTATTTT. It codes for CASSFSGSGTDTQYF. The variable domain in full, completed from reference TRBV9 and TRBJ2-3, reads DSGVTQTPKHLITATGQRVTLRCSPRSGDLSVYWYQQSLDQGLQFLIQYYNGEERAKGNILERFSAQQFPDLHSELNLSSLELGDSALYFCASSFSGSGTDTQYFGPGTRLTVL.